This T cell receptor (beta chain) was found in a study of blood T cells in healthy people across ages. Overall study findings and caveats: As age increased, TCR beta diversity per million T cells fell in a roughly linear fashion.

Together with a sample-barcoded 5' primer, a J-beta primer mix was included in a second PCR lasting about 6 to 12 cycles. Each cDNA molecule, via a template-switch adaptor with 12 random nucleotides, was tagged. One entry per CDR3 protein, called by TCRdb with MiXCR from the 5' RACE reads. The table lists almost 550,000 distinct CDR3 sequences, less than 25% of them singletons. This clonotype has only a few counts. No antigen is known for it. The junction shows a germline mismatch at one end, possibly a read error. These data were also filed under a second study, of T cells of mothers and their children.

The specimen sequenced was blood. The receptor was isolated from a boy aged 5-17 years in good health.

CDR3 residues: CASSKAVEETQYF. DNA for the CDR3: TGTGCCTCCAGCAAGGCGGTCGAAGAGACCCAGTACTTC. V gene TRBV24-1 combines with J gene TRBJ2-5; D is undetermined. The CDR3 contains 13 residues. CDR1 is KGHDR and CDR2 is SFDVKD in the germline V gene.